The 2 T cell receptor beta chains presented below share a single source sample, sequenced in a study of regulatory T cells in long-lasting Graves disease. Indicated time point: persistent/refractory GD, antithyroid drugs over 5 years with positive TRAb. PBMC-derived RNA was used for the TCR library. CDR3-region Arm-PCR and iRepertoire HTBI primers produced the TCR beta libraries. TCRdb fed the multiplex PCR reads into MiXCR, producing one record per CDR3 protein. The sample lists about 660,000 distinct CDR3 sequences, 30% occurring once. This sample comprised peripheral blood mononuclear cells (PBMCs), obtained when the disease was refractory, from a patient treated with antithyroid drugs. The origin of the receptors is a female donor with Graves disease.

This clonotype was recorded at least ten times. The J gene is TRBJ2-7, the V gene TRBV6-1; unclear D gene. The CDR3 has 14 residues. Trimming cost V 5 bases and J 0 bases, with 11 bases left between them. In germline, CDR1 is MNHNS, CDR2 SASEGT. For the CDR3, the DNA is TGTGCCAGCAGTCGGACCGCTAGCTCCTACGAGCAGTACTTC. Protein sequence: CASSRTASSYEQYF.

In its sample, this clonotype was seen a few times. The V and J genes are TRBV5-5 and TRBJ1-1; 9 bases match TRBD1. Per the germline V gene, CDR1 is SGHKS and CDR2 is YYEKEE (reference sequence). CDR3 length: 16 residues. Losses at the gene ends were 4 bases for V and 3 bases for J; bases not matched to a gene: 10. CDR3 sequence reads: CASSKRRQGEYTEAFF. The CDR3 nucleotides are TGTGCCAGCAGCAAAAGAAGACAGGGGGAGTACACTGAAGCTTTCTTT.